Each of the 2 T cell receptor beta chains below was sequenced from the same sample in a study of T cell responses to AZD1222 COVID-19 vaccine. Using immunoSEQ multiplex PCR, the repertoire was profiled, and TCRdb retains in-frame clones only, with some absent. Among roughly 80,000 clones listed, approximately 88% were seen once. The sample here was peripheral blood, taken on day 0 of MenACWY control vaccination. All receptors derive from an adult in good health.

V is TRBV27 and J is TRBJ2-1, with 9 bases that match TRBD2. This CDR3 contains 12 residues. With 7 bases clipped from V and 9 bases from J, the junction kept 4 bases outside the gene matches. Germline assignment: CDR1 MNHEY and CDR2 SMNVEV (reference sequence). The CDR3 DNA reads as TGTGCCAGCAACCAAGCGGGGGGTGAGCAGTTCTTC. Translating gives CASNQAGGEQFF.

This rearrangement joins TRBV19 to TRBJ1-5, with TRBD1 as a possible D gene (6 bases). Germline V gene sequence: CDR1 LNHDA, CDR2 SQIVND (reference sequence). The CDR3 extends over 19 amino acids. Trimming stripped 3 bases from V and 0 bases from J, with 21 bases between. The CDR3 spells CASSIGGGSDLYSNQPQHF. The CDR3 coding sequence is TGTGCCAGTAGTATTGGGGGCGGGTCCGATCTTTATAGCAATCAGCCCCAGCATTTT.